This T cell receptor beta chain is drawn from a study of T cells in Graves' hyperthyroidism and ophthalmopathy (dated by TCRdb to the late 2010s). Study-level background: Peripheral blood samples were taken at initial diagnosis, before any treatment was given. To identify distinguishing TCR V-J signatures, a discovery cohort of 100 or so patients was used, comprising 43 with Graves' ophthalmopathy and 57 with stable Graves' hyperthyroidism. Prospective prediction of ophthalmopathy was tested in an independent validation cohort consisting of 18 hyperthyroidism patients and some 17 patients who later progressed to ophthalmopathy. The 75 to 100 discovery patients were randomly split 7:3 into training and test sets. The study also compared thyroid tissue and blood T-cell repertoires from about six Graves' hyperthyroidism patients. Following sampling, methimazole starting at 30 mg daily was given to hyperthyroidism patients, and high-dose intravenous methylprednisolone was given to ophthalmopathy patients. According to the paper, TCR Vbeta CDR3 sequencing was carried out on some 140 peripheral blood samples, which came from under 50 ophthalmopathy, roughly 75 hyperthyroidism and some 17 progressor patients. What the authors observed across the whole study: No statistical method was used to set the sample size in advance, and investigators knew the group allocation. A 13 V-J signature model separated ophthalmopathy from stable hyperthyroidism, with 87.88% sensitivity and roughly 84% specificity in cross-validation and 80%/75% in testing. In validation, the model predicted progression to ophthalmopathy a median of 6.5 months before onset, with approximately 71% sensitivity and 72.22% specificity. Blood samples also contained most of the expanded thyroid clonotypes (frequency above 0.001), which suggests that blood repertoires may reflect thyroid immune responses.

This clonotype was counted many times. This clone's antigen is unknown. There are no base qualities to consult, and no much larger clone falls within one base. TCR beta CDR3 regions were amplified from RNA transcripts. For the first round of RT-PCR on the TCR CDR3, the HTBI primer set was used together with the Qiagen OneStep RT-PCR kit. A second multiplex PCR round built the libraries, followed by size selection and purification. Paired-end sequencing of the libraries was performed with 100 bp reads on an Illumina HiSeq2000. Concerning the study's data processing: Raw data were processed with SOAPnuke, discarding reads with adapters, uncalled bases, mean Phred below 15, or no exact constant-primer or identifier match. High-quality paired reads were merged using COPE v1.2.5, and each unique nucleotide sequence was defined as a clonotype. MiTCR v1.1 was used to align clonotypes to the IMGT TRBV, TRBD and TRBJ reference segments. Analysis was restricted to V-J combinations with a frequency above 0.0001, which covered roughly 99% of repertoires. The TCS score was defined as F50 (clonal expansion) divided by E x V (chaos), with BLOSUM62-based TCRdist calculated between CDR3 peptides within each V-J. Welch's t-statistics and random forest reduced around 510 V-J features to under 15, which were used in a naive Bayes classifier (R e1071). In TCRdb, the public reads were trimmed at Q25 with fastp and aligned with MiXCR, with productive beta chains retained. Entries are consolidated by CDR3 protein sequence, retaining the most common genes and DNA. TCRdb, not the original authors, processed these V and J calls. Within this sample are roughly 500,000 distinct CDR3 sequences, with around 15% of them counted one time only. The top ten clones comprise 25% to 35% of the sample.

In the ophthalmopathy patients, disease was moderately to severely active, with a Clinical Activity Score of 3 or more, a NOSPECS grade of 4 or more, and a duration of less than 3 months. Any patient with an uncontrolled infection, another autoimmune disease, pregnancy or lactation was excluded. Clinical symptoms, serum thyroxine and TRAb, thyroid ultrasound, and orbital computed tomography formed the basis for the diagnoses. Ficoll-Paque density gradient centrifugation was used to isolate PBMCs from around 10 ml of fresh peripheral blood. Total RNA was extracted with Trizol reagent, and quality was checked on an Agilent 2100 Bioanalyzer. The specimen was blood. This TCR derives from a woman in her 30s with Graves' ophthalmopathy.

The CDR3 region reads CASGATSTDTQYF. The DNA sequence is given as TGCGCCAGCGGGGCGACTAGCACAGATACGCAGTATTTT. Recombination connected TRBV5-1 to TRBJ2-3; TRBD1 could be the D gene, as 5 bases match. V loses 7 bases of germline sequence and J loses 0 bases, and the interval between the two ends is 9 bases. Based on the germline V gene, the CDR1 and CDR2 sequences are SGHRS and YFSETQ. The CDR3 measures 13 amino acids from cysteine to phenylalanine. This entry keeps only the CDR3 DNA: 39 bases, framed from base 1.